This entry features one T cell receptor (beta chain) sequence. This entry comes from a study of cytomegalovirus exposure and HLA in healthy donors. CDR3 length: 15 amino acids. V gave up 0 bases and J gave up 3 bases, with 9 bases separating them. The germline V gene has CDR1 LNHNV and CDR2 YYDKDF (reference sequence). This table comes from immunoSEQ multiplex PCR, and its TCRdb copy is limited to in-frame clones, with some not included. This table has fewer than 200,000 clones, 89% appearing once. The chain combines TRBV15 with TRBJ2-4; D is possibly TRBD2 (5 bases). The specimen sequenced was PBMCs. The TCR originated in a woman between 18 and 30 years old in good health and CMV-seropositive. The CDR3 DNA follows: TGTGCCACCAGCAGAGATCGCGAGGGCAAAAACATTCAGTACTTC. Translation gives CATSRDREGKNIQYF.